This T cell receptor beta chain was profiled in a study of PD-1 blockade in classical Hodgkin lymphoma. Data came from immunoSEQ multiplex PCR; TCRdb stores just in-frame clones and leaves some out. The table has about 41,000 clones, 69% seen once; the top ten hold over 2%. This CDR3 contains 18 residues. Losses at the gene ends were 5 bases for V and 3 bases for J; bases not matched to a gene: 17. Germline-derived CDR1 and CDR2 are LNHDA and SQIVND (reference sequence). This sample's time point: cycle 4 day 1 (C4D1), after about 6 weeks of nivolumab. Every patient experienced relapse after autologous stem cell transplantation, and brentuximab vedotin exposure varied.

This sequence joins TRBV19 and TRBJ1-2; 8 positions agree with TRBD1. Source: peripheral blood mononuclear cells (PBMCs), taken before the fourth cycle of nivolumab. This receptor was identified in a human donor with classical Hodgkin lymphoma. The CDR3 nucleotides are TGTGCCAGTAGTTTCGGACAGGGAGGTCCCTCCATCGACTATGGCTACACCTTC. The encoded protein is CASSFGQGGPSIDYGYTF.